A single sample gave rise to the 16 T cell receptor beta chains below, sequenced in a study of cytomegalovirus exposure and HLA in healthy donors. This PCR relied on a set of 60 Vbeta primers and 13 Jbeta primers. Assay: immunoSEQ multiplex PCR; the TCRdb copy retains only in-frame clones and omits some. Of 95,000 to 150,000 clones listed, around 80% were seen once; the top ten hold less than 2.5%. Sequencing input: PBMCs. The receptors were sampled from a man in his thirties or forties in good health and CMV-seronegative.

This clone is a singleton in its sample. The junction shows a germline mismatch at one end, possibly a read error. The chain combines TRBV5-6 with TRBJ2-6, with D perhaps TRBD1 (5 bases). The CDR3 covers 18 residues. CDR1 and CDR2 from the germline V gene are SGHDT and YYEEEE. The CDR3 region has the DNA TGTGCCAGCAGCCTACTACTACTCGACAGATCTGGGGCCAACGGCCTGACTTTC. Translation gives CASSLLLLDRSGANGLTF.

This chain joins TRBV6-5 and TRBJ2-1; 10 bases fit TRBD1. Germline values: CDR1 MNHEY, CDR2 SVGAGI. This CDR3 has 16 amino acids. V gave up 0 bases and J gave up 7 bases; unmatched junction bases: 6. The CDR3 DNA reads TGTGCCAGCAGTTACTCAGCCGGGACAGGGGTGAATGAGCAGTTCTTC. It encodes CASSYSAGTGVNEQFF.

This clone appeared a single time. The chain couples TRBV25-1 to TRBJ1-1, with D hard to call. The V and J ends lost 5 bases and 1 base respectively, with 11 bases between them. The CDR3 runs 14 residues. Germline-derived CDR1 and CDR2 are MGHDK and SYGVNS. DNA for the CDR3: TGTGCCAGCAGTAACCCGGGTCGGAACACTGAAGCTTTCTTT. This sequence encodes CASSNPGRNTEAFF.

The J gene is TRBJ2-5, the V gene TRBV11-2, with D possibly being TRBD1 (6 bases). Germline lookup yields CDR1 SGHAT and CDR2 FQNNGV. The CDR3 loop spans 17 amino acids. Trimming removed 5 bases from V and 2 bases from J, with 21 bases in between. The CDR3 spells CASSIGQPIAPQETQYF. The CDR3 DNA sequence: TGTGCCAGCAGCATCGGACAGCCCATAGCGCCACAAGAGACCCAGTACTTC.

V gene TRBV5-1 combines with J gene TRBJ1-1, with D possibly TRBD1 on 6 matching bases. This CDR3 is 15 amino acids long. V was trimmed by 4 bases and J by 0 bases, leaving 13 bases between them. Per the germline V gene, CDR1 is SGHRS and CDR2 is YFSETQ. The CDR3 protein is CASSPPGQMNTEAFF. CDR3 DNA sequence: TGCGCCAGCAGCCCTCCCGGACAGATGAACACTGAAGCTTTCTTT.

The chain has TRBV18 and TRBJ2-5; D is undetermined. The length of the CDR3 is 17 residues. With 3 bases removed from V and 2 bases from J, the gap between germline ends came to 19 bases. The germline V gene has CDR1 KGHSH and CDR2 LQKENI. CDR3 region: CASSPRLLLRSQETQYF. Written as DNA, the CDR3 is TGTGCCAGCTCACCTAGACTTCTCCTAAGGTCTCAAGAGACCCAGTACTTC.

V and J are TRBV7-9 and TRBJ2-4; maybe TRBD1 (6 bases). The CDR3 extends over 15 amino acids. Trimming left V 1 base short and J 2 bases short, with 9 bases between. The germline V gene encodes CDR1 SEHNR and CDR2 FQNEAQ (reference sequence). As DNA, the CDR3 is TGTGCCAGCAGCTTAGTCCAGGGGTCCAAAAACATTCAGTACTTC. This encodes CASSLVQGSKNIQYF. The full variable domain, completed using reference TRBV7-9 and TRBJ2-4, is DTGVSQNPRHKITKRGQNVTFRCDPISEHNRLYWYRQTLGQGPEFLTYFQNEAQLEKSRLLSDRFSAERPKGSFSTLEIQRTEQGDSAMYLCASSLVQGSKNIQYFGAGTRLSVL.

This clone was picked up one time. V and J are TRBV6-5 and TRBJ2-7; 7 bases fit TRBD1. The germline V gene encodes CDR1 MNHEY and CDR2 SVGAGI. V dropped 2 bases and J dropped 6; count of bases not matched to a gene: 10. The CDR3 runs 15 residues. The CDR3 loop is CASSYQGQRAGEQYF. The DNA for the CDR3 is TGTGCCAGCAGTTACCAGGGACAGAGGGCGGGCGAGCAGTACTTC.

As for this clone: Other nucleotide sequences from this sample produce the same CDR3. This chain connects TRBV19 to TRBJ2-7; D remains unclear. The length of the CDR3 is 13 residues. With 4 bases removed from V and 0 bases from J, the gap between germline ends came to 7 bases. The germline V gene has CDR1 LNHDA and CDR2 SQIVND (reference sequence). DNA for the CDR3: TGTGCCAGTAGTAAAGGAGCCTCCTACGAGCAGTACTTC. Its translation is CASSKGASYEQYF. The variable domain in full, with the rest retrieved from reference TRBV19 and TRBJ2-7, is DGGITQSPKYLFRKEGQNVTLSCEQNLNHDAMYWYRQDPGQGLRLIYYSQIVNDFQKGDIAEGYSVSREKKESFPLTVTSAQKNPTAFYLCASSKGASYEQYFGPGTRLTVT.

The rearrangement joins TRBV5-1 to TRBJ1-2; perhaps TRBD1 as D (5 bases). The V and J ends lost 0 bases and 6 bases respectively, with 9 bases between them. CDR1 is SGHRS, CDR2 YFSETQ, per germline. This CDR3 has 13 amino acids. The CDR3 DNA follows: TGCGCCAGCAGCTTGGAAGGGGCGCATGGCTACACCTTC. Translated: CASSLEGAHGYTF.

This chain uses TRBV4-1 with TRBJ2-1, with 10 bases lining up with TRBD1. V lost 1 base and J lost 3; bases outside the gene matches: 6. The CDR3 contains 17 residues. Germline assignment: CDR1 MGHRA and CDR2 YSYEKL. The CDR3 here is CASSQVLGQGFYNEQFF. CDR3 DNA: TGCGCCAGCAGCCAAGTTTTGGGACAGGGGTTCTACAATGAGCAGTTCTTC.

The CDR3 loop reads CASFTGRSADTQYF. The CDR3 DNA sequence: TGTGCCAGCTTTACAGGGAGAAGCGCAGATACGCAGTATTTT. The V gene is TRBV6-1, the J gene TRBJ2-3; a possible D gene is TRBD1 (6 bases). The ends were cut back, 8 bases at V and 4 bases at J, with 16 bases in the middle. The germline V gene has CDR1 MNHNS and CDR2 SASEGT. CDR3 size: 14 residues.

The CDR3 is CASSPGVEAGGHQETQYF. The CDR3 nucleotides are TGTGCCAGCAGCCCCGGCGTAGAAGCGGGGGGGCACCAAGAGACCCAGTACTTC. V usage is TRBV7-2 and J usage is TRBJ2-5; 10 nucleotides line up with TRBD2. Germline V lookup: CDR1 SGHTA, CDR2 FQGNSA. This CDR3 has 18 amino acids. Losses at the gene ends were 5 bases for V and 0 bases for J; bases not matched to a gene: 12.

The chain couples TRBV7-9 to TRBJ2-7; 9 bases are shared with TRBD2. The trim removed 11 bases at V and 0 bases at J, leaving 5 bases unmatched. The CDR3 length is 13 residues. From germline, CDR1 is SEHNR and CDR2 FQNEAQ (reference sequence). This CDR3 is CACGGAVSYEQYF. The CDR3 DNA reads TGTGCCTGCGGGGGGGCTGTCTCCTACGAGCAGTACTTC.

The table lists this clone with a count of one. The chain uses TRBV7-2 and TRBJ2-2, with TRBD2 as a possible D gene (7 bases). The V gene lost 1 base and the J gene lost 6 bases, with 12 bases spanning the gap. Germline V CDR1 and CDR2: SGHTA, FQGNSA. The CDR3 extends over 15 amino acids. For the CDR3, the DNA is TGTGCCAGCAGCTTAGGTTTCGGGGGGCCCGGGGAGCTGTTTTTT. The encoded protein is CASSLGFGGPGELFF.

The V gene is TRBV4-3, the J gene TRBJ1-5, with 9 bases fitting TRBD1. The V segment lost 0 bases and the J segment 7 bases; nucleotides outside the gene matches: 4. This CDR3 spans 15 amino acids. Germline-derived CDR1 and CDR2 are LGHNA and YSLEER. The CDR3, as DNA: TGCGCCAGCAGCCAAGAACAGGGGGCAGGCCAGCCCCAGCATTTT. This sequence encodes CASSQEQGAGQPQHF.